A single count supports the clone carrying this T cell receptor beta chain. The sample is drawn from a study of shared clonotypes between healthy human individuals. Trimming stripped 5 bases from V and 4 bases from J, with 11 bases between. The CDR3 spans 14 residues. The germline CDR1 and CDR2 sequences are SGHAT and FQNNGV. Deep-level assay runs were performed. Repertoires were generated with immunoSEQ multiplex PCR, while TCRdb's copy carries only in-frame clones and drops some. The sample has 950,000 to 1,300,000 clones, roughly 80% seen once. This TCR derives from a young man in good health. The sequencing sample was made of memory CD4+ T cells sorted from blood. Subset reported: CD45RA-negative fraction. The rearrangement links TRBV11-2 to TRBJ2-2; D is uncertain. CDR3 nucleotides: TGTGCCAGCAGCGGCGTCTATGGCACCGGGGAGCTGTTTTTT. Translation gives CASSGVYGTGELFF.